These 17 T cell receptor beta chains came from one sample sequenced in a study of CD8 T cells in Susac syndrome (dated by TCRdb to the late 2010s). The library was made by the immunoSEQ multiplex PCR assay. RNA was extracted with the RNeasy kit and 0.5 to 1 ug was reverse transcribed using random hexamers. Through fastp at Q25 and MiXCR, TCRdb rebuilt clones from the public reads, retaining in-frame beta chains. Merged by CDR3 protein, the rows form single entries marked with the most common genes and DNA. The sample includes a few hundred thousand distinct CDR3 sequences, with more than 80% observed a single time. The ten largest clones capture roughly 0.1% of the sample. Source material: CD8+ T cells from PBMCs. These receptors originate from a human donor with multiple sclerosis.

V is TRBV4-1 and J is TRBJ2-7; TRBD2 aligns across 10 bases. CDR3 size: 15 residues. The trim removed 3 bases at V and 3 bases at J, leaving 5 bases unmatched. Germline CDR1 reads MGHRA; CDR2 reads YSYEKL. CDR3 nucleotides: TGCGCCAGCAGCCAGCAACCTAGCGGGAGCTACGAGCAGTACTTC. It codes for CASSQQPSGSYEQYF.

The chain has TRBV9 and TRBJ1-6; no clear D gene. The V gene's germline CDR1 is SGDLS and CDR2 YYNGEE. CDR3 length: 15 amino acids. With 7 bases removed from V and 0 bases from J, the gap between germline ends came to 11 bases. The CDR3 region is CASGRDGSYNSPLHF. The CDR3 DNA reads as TGTGCCAGCGGACGTGACGGCTCCTATAATTCACCCCTCCACTTT.

This clonotype was picked up one time. The chain recombines TRBV4-1 with TRBJ1-6, with a weak D call TRBD1 (6 bases). CDR3 size: 18 residues. The germline V and J ends were trimmed by 2 bases and 4 bases, with 18 bases remaining between them. Germline CDR1 MGHRA, CDR2 YSYEKL. The CDR3 here is CASSQTDRRQFYNSPLHF. As DNA, the CDR3 is TGCGCCAGCAGCCAAACGGACAGACGACAATTTTATAATTCACCCCTCCACTTT.

This sequence joins TRBV30 and TRBJ1-2; unclear D gene. CDR1 GTSNPN and CDR2 SVGIG come from the germline V gene (reference sequence). The ends were cut back, 5 bases at V and 1 base at J, with 17 bases in the middle. The CDR3 extends over 15 amino acids. CDR3 bases: TGTGCCTGGTGGCAGGAGATCGCCTTTAACTATGGCTACACCTTC. This sequence encodes CAWWQEIAFNYGYTF. Using reference TRBV30 and TRBJ1-2 for the parts outside the CDR3, the full variable domain is SQTIHQWPATLVQPVGSPLSLECTVEGTSNPNLYWYRQAAGRGLQLLFYSVGIGQISSEVPQNLSASRPQDRQFILSSKKLLLSDSGFYLCAWWQEIAFNYGYTFGSGTRLTVV.

The CDR3 reads CASSLRGTGPSTDTQYF. Here the CDR3 DNA reads TGTGCCAGCAGTTTGCGCGGGACTGGTCCCTCCACAGATACGCAGTATTTT. The V gene is TRBV12-3 or TRBV12-4, the J gene TRBJ2-3; a possible D gene is TRBD2 (6 bases). The CDR3 loop spans 17 amino acids. The V end was cut by 3 bases, the J end by 2 bases, with 18 bases between.

The chain couples TRBV18 to TRBJ2-1, with 10 bases matching TRBD1. Germline loops: CDR1 KGHSH, CDR2 LQKENI. This CDR3 is 16 amino acids long. Trimming at V came to 5 bases and at J to 2 bases, leaving 6 bases not matched to a gene. Written as DNA, the CDR3 is TGTGCCAGCTCATTTCCGGGACAGGGGACCTACAATGAGCAGTTCTTC. Amino acids: CASSFPGQGTYNEQFF.

The gene calls are TRBV6-6 and TRBJ2-3, with TRBD2 identical over 8 bases. Per germline, CDR1 MNHNY and CDR2 SVGAGI (reference sequence). The V segment lost 7 bases and the J segment 2 bases; nucleotides outside the gene matches: 8. The CDR3 covers 15 residues. The CDR3: CASITSGSITDTQYF. The CDR3 DNA reads as TGTGCCAGCATTACCAGCGGGAGCATCACAGATACGCAGTATTTT.

This clonotype was seen once. CDR3 loop: CASSFPQENRPLYGYTF. The DNA of the CDR3 is TGTGCCAGCAGTTTCCCACAGGAGAATCGCCCCCTCTATGGCTACACCTTC. This chain connects TRBV12-3 or TRBV12-4 to TRBJ1-2; weak D call: TRBD1 (5 bases). The CDR3 totals 17 residues. V was clipped by 3 bases and J by 4 bases, with 21 bases between them.

The CDR3 reads CASSLLGEKNEAFF. The CDR3 DNA is TGTGCCAGCAGTTTACTAGGGGAAAAAAATGAAGCTTTCTTT. The gene calls are TRBV27 and TRBJ1-1, with a tentative D call TRBD1 (5 bases). This CDR3 comprises 14 residues. Trimming took 2 bases from V and 7 from J, leaving 14 bases between them. Germline V CDR1 and CDR2: MNHEY, SMNVEV (reference sequence).

J is TRBJ1-3 and V is TRBV30, with D unresolved. This CDR3 comprises 14 residues. The germline V and J ends were trimmed by 0 bases and 4 bases, with 10 bases remaining between them. Per germline, CDR1 GTSNPN and CDR2 SVGIG (reference sequence). Written as DNA, the CDR3 is TGTGCCTGGAGTGTCGGACGGGCAGGAAACACCATATATTTT. This codes for CAWSVGRAGNTIYF.

The chain is built from TRBV11-1 and TRBJ2-1; either TRBD1 or TRBD2 may fit D (5 bases each). This CDR3 comprises 15 residues. V lost 0 bases and J lost 6, with 12 bases in between. Per the germline V gene, CDR1 is SGHAT and CDR2 is FQDESV (reference sequence). The CDR3 loop reads CASSLAGDPINEQFF. The CDR3 nucleotides are TGTGCCAGCAGCTTAGCGGGGGACCCGATCAATGAGCAGTTCTTC.

The chain couples TRBV12-3 or TRBV12-4 to TRBJ2-7; the D gene is possibly TRBD2 (6 bases). V gave up 3 bases and J gave up 3 bases, with 12 bases separating them. CDR3 length equals 14 residues. CDR3 DNA sequence: TGTGCCAGCAGTTTCTCGGGGGAAGTCTACGAGCAGTACTTC. It is translated as CASSFSGEVYEQYF.

The chain employs TRBV27 and TRBJ2-3, with TRBD1 matching over 9 bases. Germline assignment: CDR1 MNHEY and CDR2 SMNVEV (reference sequence). V lost 5 bases and J lost 4; bases outside the gene matches: 7. The CDR3 sequence is 15 residues long. The CDR3 region has the DNA TGTGCCAGCAGTACCACAGGGGGCAGTCCAGATACGCAGTATTTT. This translates into CASSTTGGSPDTQYF.

This rearrangement joins TRBV27 to TRBJ2-1; 7 nucleotides align to TRBD2. Germline V gene sequence: CDR1 MNHEY, CDR2 SMNVEV (reference sequence). V was clipped by 5 bases and J by 7 bases; unmatched bases: 17. The CDR3 sequence is 17 residues long. As DNA, the CDR3 is TGTGCCAGCAGTCCATCACCAGGCAGGGAGGGTCGAAATGAGCAGTTCTTC. As protein: CASSPSPGREGRNEQFF.

The V gene is TRBV12-3 or TRBV12-4, the J gene TRBJ2-7; D may correspond to TRBD1 or TRBD2 (5 bases each). The CDR3 is made up of 16 amino acids. V lost 4 bases and J 2 bases, leaving 18 bases between the germline ends. CDR3 protein: CASSSGPTAGTYEQYF. CDR3 nucleotide sequence: TGTGCCAGCAGTTCGGGACCAACCGCCGGCACCTACGAGCAGTACTTC.

A single count supports this clonotype. The chain combines TRBV6-5 with TRBJ2-1; possible D gene TRBD2, 6 bases. There are 14 residues in the CDR3. V was clipped by 3 bases and J by 3 bases, with 9 bases between them. The germline CDR1 and CDR2 sequences are MNHEY and SVGAGI. The CDR3 nucleotides are TGTGCCAGCAGTTATGGCGGGGTCTACAATGAGCAGTTCTTC. As protein: CASSYGGVYNEQFF.

This rearrangement joins TRBV7-9 to TRBJ2-5, with 7 positions matching TRBD1. The CDR3 is 14 amino acids. V shed 5 bases, J shed 1 base, and the junction held 4 bases outside the gene matches. From germline, CDR1 is SEHNR and CDR2 FQNEAQ (reference sequence). CDR3 DNA sequence: TGTGCCAGCAGCCCTCGGGACAGCCAAGAGACCCAGTACTTC. Its translation: CASSPRDSQETQYF.